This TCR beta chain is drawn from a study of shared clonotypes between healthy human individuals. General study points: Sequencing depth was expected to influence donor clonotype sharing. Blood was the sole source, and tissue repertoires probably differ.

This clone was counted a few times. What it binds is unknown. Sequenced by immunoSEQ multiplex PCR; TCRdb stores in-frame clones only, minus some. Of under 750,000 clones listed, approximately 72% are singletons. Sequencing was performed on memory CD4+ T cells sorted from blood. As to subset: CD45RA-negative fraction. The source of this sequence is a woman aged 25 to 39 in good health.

CDR3 nucleotide sequence: TGTGCCAGCAGCTTAATAAGAGGGAGCTTCTCCTACGAGCAGTACTTC. It encodes CASSLIRGSFSYEQYF. V gene TRBV11-2 combines with J gene TRBJ2-7; TRBD2 is a possible D gene (5 bases). This CDR3 region has 16 residues. CDR1 SGHAT and CDR2 FQNNGV come from the germline V gene. Trimming stripped 2 bases from V and 0 bases from J, with 14 bases between.